Below, 11 T cell receptor beta chains from the same sample are listed, as sequenced in a study of cytomegalovirus exposure and HLA in healthy donors. The PCR made use of 60 Vbeta and 13 Jbeta primers. TCRdb's table, derived via immunoSEQ multiplex PCR, lists solely in-frame clones and lacks some. The data show approximately 100,000 clones, nearly 80% seen once. The sample consisted of PBMCs. The receptors derive from a man between 60 and 70 years old in good health and CMV-seropositive.

This sequence joins TRBV4-2 and TRBJ2-1; 7 nucleotides align to TRBD1. Germline lookup yields CDR1 LGHNA and CDR2 YNFKEQ. The J segment lost 3 bases and the V segment lost 5 bases, leaving 4 bases of the junction unmatched. The CDR3 totals 14 residues. CDR3 coding DNA: TGTGCCAGCAGCTTGGCAGGGGGCTACAATGAGCAGTTCTTC. This codes for CASSLAGGYNEQFF.

The V gene is TRBV6-1, the J gene TRBJ2-7, with 8 bases aligning to TRBD1. This CDR3 has 13 amino acids. From germline, CDR1 is MNHNS and CDR2 SASEGT. The trim removed 7 bases at V and 6 bases at J, leaving 8 bases unmatched. The chain's CDR3 is CASTLLTGVEQYF. CDR3 DNA sequence: TGTGCCAGCACCCTCCTGACAGGGGTCGAGCAGTACTTC.

The chain uses TRBV11-2 and TRBJ1-6; D gene uncertain. V was cut by 5 bases and J by 4 bases, with 9 bases left in between. Germline CDR1 SGHAT, CDR2 FQNNGV. CDR3 length: 14 amino acids. The CDR3: CASSGGSYNSPLHF. The DNA for the CDR3 is TGTGCCAGCAGCGGCGGGTCTTATAATTCACCCCTCCACTTT.

The V and J genes are TRBV28 and TRBJ1-1; possibly TRBD1 for D (5 bases). The germline V gene encodes CDR1 MDHEN and CDR2 SYDVKM. The length of the CDR3 is 16 residues. Trimming took 3 bases from V and 1 from J, leaving 15 bases between them. CDR3 amino acids: CASSFRAGRGNTEAFF. CDR3 DNA: TGTGCCAGCAGTTTTAGGGCAGGGCGAGGGAACACTGAAGCTTTCTTT.

This chain joins TRBV4-1 and TRBJ1-1, with D possibly being TRBD1 (6 bases). Between the trimmed V and J ends, which lost 6 bases and 2 bases, there was a span of 16 bases. CDR3 length: 15 amino acids. The V gene's germline CDR1 is MGHRA and CDR2 YSYEKL. The CDR3 is CASRHLGGTNTEAFF. CDR3 sequence (DNA): TGCGCCAGCAGGCACTTGGGAGGGACAAACACTGAAGCTTTCTTT.

The rearrangement joins TRBV10-3 to TRBJ2-3; 8 bases fit TRBD2. V dropped 5 bases and J dropped 5; count of bases not matched to a gene: 6. The CDR3 consists of 14 residues. Germline CDR1 is ENHRY and CDR2 is SYGVKD. This chain's CDR3 is CAISFSGDGDTQYF. CDR3 sequence (DNA): TGTGCCATCAGTTTTAGCGGGGACGGAGATACGCAGTATTTT.

CDR3 region: CASSMGLAGAVETQYF. The DNA of the CDR3 is TGTGCCAGCAGCATGGGACTAGCGGGGGCCGTAGAGACCCAGTACTTC. The gene calls are TRBV7-8 and TRBJ2-5; 14 bases align to TRBD2. CDR1 is SGHVS, CDR2 FQNEAQ, per germline. This CDR3 spans 16 amino acids. V was clipped by 5 bases and J by 4 bases; unmatched bases: 6.

V usage is TRBV5-1 and J usage is TRBJ2-5; tentative D call: TRBD2 (6 bases). The CDR3 runs to 16 residues. V was pared by 0 bases and J by 1 base, with 13 bases between. Germline V lookup: CDR1 SGHRS, CDR2 YFSETQ. CDR3 sequence: CASSLGSGGVQETQYF. CDR3 in DNA: TGCGCCAGCAGCTTGGGGAGCGGAGGGGTCCAAGAGACCCAGTACTTC.

The rearrangement joins TRBV7-9 to TRBJ1-2; TRBD1 matches 8 bases. CDR1 and CDR2 from the germline V gene are SEHNR and FQNEAQ (reference sequence). V lost 5 bases to trimming and J lost 10 bases; unmatched junction nucleotides: 9. The CDR3 consists of 13 residues. CDR3 nucleotide sequence: TGTGCCAGCAGCCCTCTGGACAGGGCTATCTACACCTTC. This translates into CASSPLDRAIYTF.

This clone was seen just once. V is TRBV18 and J is TRBJ2-2; possible D gene TRBD1, 5 bases. Trimming shortened V by 2 bases and J by 0 bases, and 7 bases separated the two germline ends. Germline CDR1 reads KGHSH; CDR2 reads LQKENI. The CDR3 has 15 residues. CDR3 nucleotides: TGTGCCAGCTCACCAGGGGCAGCGAACACCGGGGAGCTGTTTTTT. It translates to CASSPGAANTGELFF.

The J gene is TRBJ2-2, the V gene TRBV5-4; unclear D gene. The CDR3 has 11 amino acids. The V gene's germline CDR1 is SGHNT and CDR2 YYREEE (reference sequence). The V end lost 1 base, the J end lost 8 bases, and 3 bases lay between the germline ends. CDR3 in amino acids: CASSLLGELFF. The CDR3 region has the DNA TGTGCCAGCAGCTTGCTTGGGGAGCTGTTTTTT.